Below, one T cell receptor (beta chain) is given with its context. The sample comes from a study of cytomegalovirus exposure and HLA in healthy donors. These donors, healthy bone marrow donors, were studied. PCR amplification relied on 60 Vbeta primers (plus 13 Jbeta primers). Measured with immunoSEQ multiplex PCR; TCRdb has only the in-frame clones, and not every one. The table lists 100,000 to 150,000 clones, roughly 78% of them singletons. V was trimmed by 8 bases and J by 4 bases, leaving 9 bases between them. CDR3 length: 11 amino acids. Germline V gives CDR1 LNHDA, CDR2 SQIVND (reference sequence).

The sequencing sample was made of PBMCs. This clonotype was sampled from a man younger than 45 in good health and CMV-seronegative. The chain couples TRBV19 to TRBJ2-7; D may be TRBD1 (6 bases). The DNA for the CDR3 is TGTGCCAGTGGCGACAGGTACGAGCAGTACTTC. Encoded protein: CASGDRYEQYF. Full variable domain (missing parts from reference TRBV19 and TRBJ2-7): DGGITQSPKYLFRKEGQNVTLSCEQNLNHDAMYWYRQDPGQGLRLIYYSQIVNDFQKGDIAEGYSVSREKKESFPLTVTSAQKNPTAFYLCASGDRYEQYFGPGTRLTVT.